These T cell receptor beta chains were read from a single sample in a study of T cells in Graves' hyperthyroidism and ophthalmopathy. Each CDR3 protein is one row after TCRdb ran MiXCR on the multiplex PCR reads. There are approximately 870,000 distinct CDR3 sequences in the sample; more than 30% occur only once, and over 8% lies in the top ten. The material sequenced was blood. The receptors derive from a man between 18 and 29 years old with Graves' hyperthyroidism. Each CDR3 is given with its conserved first and last residue. The order of the fields is V gene, J gene, D gene, clone size, CDR3 DNA, CDR3 protein. D genes are given only for firm matches. Clone size is not always given. Where it is, it says once, few, many or a class for expanded clones.

V: TRBV29-1
J: TRBJ2-7
D: TRBD2
size: NA
DNA: TGCAGCGTTGAGGGGACTAGCGGGAGGTACGAGCAGTACTTC
CDR3: CSVEGTSGRYEQYF

V: TRBV20-1
J: TRBJ1-5
D: NA
size: many
DNA: TGCAGTGCAGGTCAGCCCCAGCATTTT
CDR3: CSAGQPQHF

V: TRBV27
J: TRBJ2-7
D: TRBD2
size: NA
DNA: TGTGCCAGCTGGGGAGGGTACGAGCAGTACTTC
CDR3: CASWGGYEQYF

V: TRBV6-5
J: TRBJ2-5
D: NA
size: many
DNA: TGTGCCAGCAGAGGGGTTCTGGAGACCCAGTACTTC
CDR3: CASRGVLETQYF

V: TRBV5-6
J: TRBJ1-2
D: NA
size: few
DNA: TGTGCCAGCAGCATGGGACCAGGCTACACCTTC
CDR3: CASSMGPGYTF

V: TRBV4-1
J: TRBJ1-1
D: NA
size: many
DNA: TGCGCCAGCAGCCAAGAATGGGTTACTGAAGCTTTCTTT
CDR3: CASSQEWVTEAFF

V: TRBV20-1
J: TRBJ1-1
D: NA
size: few
DNA: TGCAGCCGAGGGGGGAACACTGAAGCTTTCTTT
CDR3: CSRGGNTEAFF

V: TRBV7-2
J: TRBJ1-5
D: TRBD1
size: many
DNA: TGTGCCAGCAGCGAGACAGGGACCAATCAGCCCCAGCATTTT
CDR3: CASSETGTNQPQHF

V: TRBV7-9
J: TRBJ2-7
D: NA
size: NA
DNA: TGTGCCAGCAGCTTTAGTCCAGGAAGGGACGAGCAGTACTTC
CDR3: CASSFSPGRDEQYF

V: TRBV9
J: TRBJ1-6
D: NA
size: few
DNA: TGTGCCAGCAGCGTAGAAACAGGGTGGGATTCACCCCTCCACTTT
CDR3: CASSVETGWDSPLHF

V: TRBV6-5
J: TRBJ1-5
D: NA
size: few
DNA: TGTGCCAGCAGTTACGCGTCTAGCAATCAGCCCCAGCATTTT
CDR3: CASSYASSNQPQHF

V: TRBV9
J: TRBJ2-7
D: NA
size: NA
DNA: TGTGCCAGCAGCGTAGGACACACCACCTCCTACGAGCAGTACTTC
CDR3: CASSVGHTTSYEQYF

V: TRBV6-5
J: TRBJ1-6
D: NA
size: NA
DNA: TGTGCCAGCAGTTACTCGACCGGCGGGAATTCACCCCTCCACTTT
CDR3: CASSYSTGGNSPLHF

V: TRBV29-1
J: TRBJ2-5
D: NA
size: many
DNA: TGCAGCGTTGAAGAGGGTGACAGGCGAGAGACCCAGTACTTC
CDR3: CSVEEGDRRETQYF

V: TRBV7-2
J: TRBJ2-3
D: TRBD2
size: NA
DNA: TGTGCCAGCAGCTCCCTCACTAGCGGGAGAGATACGCAGTATTTT
CDR3: CASSSLTSGRDTQYF

V: TRBV15
J: TRBJ1-1
D: NA
size: NA
DNA: TGTGCCACCAGCAGCTTATTGGGCGGGGGCACTGAAGCTTTCTTT
CDR3: CATSSLLGGGTEAFF

V: TRBV15
J: TRBJ1-5
D: NA
size: NA
DNA: TGTGCCACCAGAGGACACGGGGACAATCAGCCCCAGCATTTT
CDR3: CATRGHGDNQPQHF

V: TRBV6-1
J: TRBJ2-7
D: TRBD2
size: NA
DNA: TGTGCCAGCAGTAGGACGGCGGGAGGCCCCTACGAGCAGTACTTC
CDR3: CASSRTAGGPYEQYF

V: TRBV7-9
J: TRBJ2-7
D: NA
size: NA
DNA: TGTGCCAGCAGCCCCCCCGCAGGGAGCTCCTACGAGCAGTACTTC
CDR3: CASSPPAGSSYEQYF

V: TRBV7-9
J: TRBJ2-2
D: NA
size: many
DNA: TGTGCCAGCATCGATAAGGGTCCCGGGGAGCTGTTTTTT
CDR3: CASIDKGPGELFF

V: TRBV6-5
J: TRBJ1-1
D: TRBD1
size: NA
DNA: TGTGCCAGCAAGCAAACAGGGGGAAACACTGAAGCTTTCTTT
CDR3: CASKQTGGNTEAFF

V: TRBV12-3/TRBV12-4
J: TRBJ1-5
D: NA
size: few
DNA: TGTGCCAGCAGCCGGGGGGGGGCGCGGAGCAATCAGCCCCAGCATTTT
CDR3: CASSRGGARSNQPQHF

V: TRBV12-3/TRBV12-4
J: TRBJ1-2
D: TRBD1
size: NA
DNA: TGTGCCAGCAATCAGATTCCGGGACAGGGTGTAAAGGGCTACACCTTC
CDR3: CASNQIPGQGVKGYTF

V: TRBV2
J: TRBJ2-7
D: TRBD2
size: few
DNA: TGTGCCAGCAGTGACCCGAGCGGGGGGGCGGTCGAGCAGTACTTC
CDR3: CASSDPSGGAVEQYF

V: TRBV9
J: TRBJ2-7
D: NA
size: NA
DNA: TGTGCCAGCTCACCCGGGGAAAGGTCCAGAAAGCAGTACTTC
CDR3: CASSPGERSRKQYF

V: TRBV5-1
J: TRBJ2-7
D: TRBD1
size: NA
DNA: TGCGCCAGCAGGGAGTCGACAGGGAACGACGAGCAGTACTTC
CDR3: CASRESTGNDEQYF

V: TRBV5-6
J: TRBJ1-4
D: NA
size: few
DNA: TGTGCCAGCAGCTTGGGGGGGACCCCGAATGAAAAACTGTTTTTT
CDR3: CASSLGGTPNEKLFF

V: TRBV4-2
J: TRBJ1-6
D: NA
size: NA
DNA: TGTGCCAGCAGCCAAGAAGCCAGGTTTCAGTCACCCCTCCACTTT
CDR3: CASSQEARFQSPLHF

V: TRBV19
J: TRBJ1-1
D: TRBD1
size: many
DNA: TGTGCCAGTAGTCTAAGGACAGGGGGCACTGAAGCTTTCTTT
CDR3: CASSLRTGGTEAFF

V: TRBV19
J: TRBJ2-5
D: TRBD1
size: NA
DNA: TGTGCCAGTAGGAAGACAGGGGACCAAGAGACCCAGTACTTC
CDR3: CASRKTGDQETQYF

V: TRBV5-5
J: TRBJ2-6
D: NA
size: few
DNA: TGTGCCAGCAGAGAGGACCCTGGGGCCAACGTCCTGACTTTC
CDR3: CASREDPGANVLTF